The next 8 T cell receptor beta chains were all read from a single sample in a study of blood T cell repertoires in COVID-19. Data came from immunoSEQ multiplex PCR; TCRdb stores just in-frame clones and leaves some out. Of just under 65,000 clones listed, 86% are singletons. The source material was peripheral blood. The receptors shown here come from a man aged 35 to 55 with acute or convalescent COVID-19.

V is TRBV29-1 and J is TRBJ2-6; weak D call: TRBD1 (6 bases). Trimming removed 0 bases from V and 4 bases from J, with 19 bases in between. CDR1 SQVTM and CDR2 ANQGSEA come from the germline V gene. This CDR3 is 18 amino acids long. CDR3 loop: CSVEDPRTATGGANVLTF. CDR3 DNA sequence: TGCAGCGTTGAAGATCCACGGACAGCCACGGGCGGGGCCAACGTCCTGACTTTC.

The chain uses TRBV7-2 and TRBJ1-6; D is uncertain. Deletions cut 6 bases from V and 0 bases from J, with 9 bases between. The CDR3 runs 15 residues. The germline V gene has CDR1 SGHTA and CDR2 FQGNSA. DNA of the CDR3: TGTGCCAGCAGACCATCTAGCTCCTATAATTCACCCCTCCACTTT. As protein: CASRPSSSYNSPLHF.

The DNA for the CDR3 is TGTGCCAGCAGTCAACAGGGTGGCTATGGCTACACCTTC. Amino acids: CASSQQGGYGYTF. The chain couples TRBV12-3 or TRBV12-4 to TRBJ1-2, with a weak D call TRBD1 (6 bases). Between the trimmed V and J ends, which lost 5 bases and 4 bases, there was a span of 11 bases. The CDR3 runs 13 residues.

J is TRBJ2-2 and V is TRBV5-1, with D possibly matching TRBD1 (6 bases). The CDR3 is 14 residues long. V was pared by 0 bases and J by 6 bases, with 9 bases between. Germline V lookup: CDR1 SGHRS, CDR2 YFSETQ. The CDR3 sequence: CASSLGQEAGELFF. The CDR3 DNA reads TGCGCCAGCAGCTTGGGACAGGAGGCCGGGGAGCTGTTTTTT.

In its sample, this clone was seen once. The CDR3 DNA reads TGTGCCAGCAGTGATCAGCGCGACTATGGCTACACCTTC. It encodes CASSDQRDYGYTF. The rearrangement joins TRBV2 to TRBJ1-2; D ambiguous. The germline V gene has CDR1 SNHLY and CDR2 FYNNEI. This CDR3 is 13 amino acids long. Deletions cut 3 bases from V and 3 bases from J, with 8 bases between.

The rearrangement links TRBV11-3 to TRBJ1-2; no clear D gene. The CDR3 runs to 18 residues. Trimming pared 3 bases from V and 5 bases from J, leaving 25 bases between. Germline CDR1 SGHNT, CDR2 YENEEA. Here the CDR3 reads CASSFFRVFLIFWYGYTF. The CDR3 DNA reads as TGTGCCAGCAGCTTTTTTCGGGTTTTTTTAATTTTCTGGTATGGCTACACCTTC.

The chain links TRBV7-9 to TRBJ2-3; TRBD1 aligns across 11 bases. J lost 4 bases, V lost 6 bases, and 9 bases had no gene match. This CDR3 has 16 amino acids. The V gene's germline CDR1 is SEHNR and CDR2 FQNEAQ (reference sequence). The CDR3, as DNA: TGTGCCAGCAGTTCCGGACAGGGGGCTACGGCAGATACGCAGTATTTT. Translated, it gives CASSSGQGATADTQYF.

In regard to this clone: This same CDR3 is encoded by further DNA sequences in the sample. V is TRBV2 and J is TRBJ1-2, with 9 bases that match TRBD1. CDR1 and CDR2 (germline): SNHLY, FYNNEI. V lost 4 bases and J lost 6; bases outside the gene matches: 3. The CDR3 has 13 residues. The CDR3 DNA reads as TGTGCCAGCAGTGGCACAGGGGGCCATGGCTACACCTTC. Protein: CASSGTGGHGYTF.